This TCR beta chain was identified during a study of cytomegalovirus exposure and HLA in healthy donors. Whole-study context: The 100 to 150 validation repertoires used the same platform as the 666 first-cohort repertoires, a later analysis reported.

Trimming removed 3 bases at V and 2 bases at J, with 4 bases between. Germline V CDR1 and CDR2: LNHDA, SQIVND (reference sequence). This CDR3 region has 12 residues. Here immunoSEQ multiplex PCR was the method, and the copy in TCRdb shows in-frame clones only, minus some. This sample has some 150,000 clones; around 89% occur once, and the top ten carry about 6.6%. This clone was observed a single time. Its antigen remains unidentified. Study results and caveats: Cytomegalovirus-associated TCR beta chains were listed, numbering under 200. Most TCR sequences showed up rarely, but some public TCRs showed up in many donors. As confirmed in vitro, a few CMV-associated chains were specific for CMV antigens.

The TCR comes from a woman in her twenties or thirties in good health and CMV-seropositive. V is TRBV19 and J is TRBJ1-2; D unclear. Sequencing used PBMCs. The CDR3 DNA sequence: TGTGCCAGTAGTATCCGGAACTATGGCTACACCTTC. This codes for CASSIRNYGYTF.